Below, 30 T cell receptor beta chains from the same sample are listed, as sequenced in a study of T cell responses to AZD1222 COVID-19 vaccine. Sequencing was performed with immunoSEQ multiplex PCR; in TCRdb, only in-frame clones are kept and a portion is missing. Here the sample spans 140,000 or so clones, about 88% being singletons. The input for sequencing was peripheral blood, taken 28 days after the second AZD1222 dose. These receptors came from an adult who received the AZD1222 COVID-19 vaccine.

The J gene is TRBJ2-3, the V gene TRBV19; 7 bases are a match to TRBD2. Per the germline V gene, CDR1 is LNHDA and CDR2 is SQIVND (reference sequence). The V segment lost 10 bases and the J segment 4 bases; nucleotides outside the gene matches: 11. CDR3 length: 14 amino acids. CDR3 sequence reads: CATRSGGVADTQYF. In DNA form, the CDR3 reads TGTGCCACCAGATCGGGGGGAGTAGCAGATACGCAGTATTTT.

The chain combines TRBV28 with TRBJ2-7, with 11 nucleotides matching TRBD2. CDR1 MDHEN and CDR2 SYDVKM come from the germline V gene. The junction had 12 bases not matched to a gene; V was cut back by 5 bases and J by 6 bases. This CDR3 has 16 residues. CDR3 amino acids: CASSLGRTSGSREQYF. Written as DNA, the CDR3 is TGTGCCAGCAGTCTTGGACGGACTAGCGGGTCTCGCGAGCAGTACTTC.

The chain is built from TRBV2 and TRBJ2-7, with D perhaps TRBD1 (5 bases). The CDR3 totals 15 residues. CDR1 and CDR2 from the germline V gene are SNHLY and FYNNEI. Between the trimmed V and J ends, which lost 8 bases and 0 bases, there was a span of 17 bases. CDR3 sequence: CASGSWGFHSYEQYF. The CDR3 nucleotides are TGTGCCAGCGGAAGCTGGGGCTTTCACTCCTACGAGCAGTACTTC.

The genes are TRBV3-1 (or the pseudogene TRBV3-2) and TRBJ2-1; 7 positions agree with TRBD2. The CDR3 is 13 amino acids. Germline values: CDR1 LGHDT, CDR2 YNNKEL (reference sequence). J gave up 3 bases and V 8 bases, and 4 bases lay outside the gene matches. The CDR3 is CASGRDYYNEQFF. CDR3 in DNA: TGTGCCAGCGGAAGGGACTACTACAATGAGCAGTTCTTC.

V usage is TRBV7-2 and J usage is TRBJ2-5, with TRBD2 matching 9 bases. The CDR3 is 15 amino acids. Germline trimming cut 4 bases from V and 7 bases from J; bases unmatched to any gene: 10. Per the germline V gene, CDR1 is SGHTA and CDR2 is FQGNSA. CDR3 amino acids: CASSSWGGGAPTQYF. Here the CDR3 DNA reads TGTGCCAGCAGCTCGTGGGGCGGGGGGGCGCCGACCCAGTACTTC.

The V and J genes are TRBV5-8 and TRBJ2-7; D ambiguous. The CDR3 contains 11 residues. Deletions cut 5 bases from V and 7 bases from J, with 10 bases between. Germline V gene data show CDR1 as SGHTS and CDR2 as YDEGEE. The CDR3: CASRSRREQYF. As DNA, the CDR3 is TGTGCCAGCAGGAGTCGAAGGGAGCAGTACTTC. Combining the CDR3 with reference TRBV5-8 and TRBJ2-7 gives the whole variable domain EAGVTQSPTHLIKTRGQQATLRCSPISGHTSVYWYQQALGLGLQFLLWYDEGEERNRGNFPPRFSGRQFPNYSSELNVNALELEDSALYLCASRSRREQYFGPGTRLTVT.

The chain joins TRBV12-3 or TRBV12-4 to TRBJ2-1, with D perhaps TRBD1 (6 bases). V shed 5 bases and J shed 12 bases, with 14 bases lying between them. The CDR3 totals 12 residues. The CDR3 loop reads CASSRDKRRQFF. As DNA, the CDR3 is TGTGCCAGCAGTCGGGACAAAAGGAGGCAGTTCTTC.

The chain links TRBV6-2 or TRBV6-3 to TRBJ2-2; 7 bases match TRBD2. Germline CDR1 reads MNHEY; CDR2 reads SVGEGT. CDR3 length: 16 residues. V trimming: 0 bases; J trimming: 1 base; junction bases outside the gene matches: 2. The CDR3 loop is CASSYSPSGNTGELFF. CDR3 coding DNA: TGTGCCAGCAGTTACTCCCCTAGCGGGAACACCGGGGAGCTGTTTTTT.

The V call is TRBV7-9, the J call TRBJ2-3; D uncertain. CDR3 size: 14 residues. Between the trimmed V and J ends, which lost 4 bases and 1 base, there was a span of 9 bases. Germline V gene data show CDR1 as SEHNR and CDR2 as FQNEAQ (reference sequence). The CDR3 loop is CASSYWQGTDTQYF. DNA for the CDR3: TGTGCCAGCAGCTATTGGCAGGGCACAGATACGCAGTATTTT.

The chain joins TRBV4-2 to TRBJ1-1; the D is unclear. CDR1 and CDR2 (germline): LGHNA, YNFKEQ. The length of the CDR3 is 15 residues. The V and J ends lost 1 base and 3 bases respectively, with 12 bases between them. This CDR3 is CASSQGTALDTEAFF. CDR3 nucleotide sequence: TGTGCCAGCAGCCAAGGTACAGCCTTAGACACTGAAGCTTTCTTT.

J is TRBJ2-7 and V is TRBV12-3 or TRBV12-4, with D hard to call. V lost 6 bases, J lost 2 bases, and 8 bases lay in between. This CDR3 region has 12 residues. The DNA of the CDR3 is TGTGCCAGCAGCCCTGGGGCCTACGAGCAGTACTTC. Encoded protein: CASSPGAYEQYF.

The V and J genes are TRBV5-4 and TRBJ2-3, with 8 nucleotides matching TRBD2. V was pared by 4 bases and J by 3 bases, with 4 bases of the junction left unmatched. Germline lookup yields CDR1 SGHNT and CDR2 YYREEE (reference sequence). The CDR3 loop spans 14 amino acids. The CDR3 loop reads CASSPGGPTDTQYF. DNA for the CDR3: TGTGCCAGCAGCCCGGGGGGGCCGACAGATACGCAGTATTTT. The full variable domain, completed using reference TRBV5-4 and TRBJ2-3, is ETGVTQSPTHLIKTRGQQVTLRCSSQSGHNTVSWYQQALGQGPQFIFQYYREEENGRGNFPPRFSGLQFPNYSSELNVNALELDDSALYLCASSPGGPTDTQYFGPGTRLTVL.

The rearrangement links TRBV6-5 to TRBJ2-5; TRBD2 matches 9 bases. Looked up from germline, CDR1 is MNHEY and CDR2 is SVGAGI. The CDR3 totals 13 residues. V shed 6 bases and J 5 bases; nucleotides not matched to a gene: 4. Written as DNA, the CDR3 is TGTGCCAGCAGGCGGGGGGGAGGTGAGACCCAGTACTTC. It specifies CASRRGGGETQYF.

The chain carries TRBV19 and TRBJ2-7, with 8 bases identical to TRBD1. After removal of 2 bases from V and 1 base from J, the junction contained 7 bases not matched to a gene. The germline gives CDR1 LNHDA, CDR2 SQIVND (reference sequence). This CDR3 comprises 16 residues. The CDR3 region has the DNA TGTGCCAGTAGTATACGGATACAGGGGGAATCCTACGAGCAGTACTTC. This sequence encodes CASSIRIQGESYEQYF. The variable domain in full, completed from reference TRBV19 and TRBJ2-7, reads DGGITQSPKYLFRKEGQNVTLSCEQNLNHDAMYWYRQDPGQGLRLIYYSQIVNDFQKGDIAEGYSVSREKKESFPLTVTSAQKNPTAFYLCASSIRIQGESYEQYFGPGTRLTVT.

The CDR3 loop is CASSGTGKNNEQFF. CDR3 DNA: TGCGCCAGCTCCGGGACAGGAAAAAACAATGAGCAGTTCTTC. The chain is built from TRBV4-1 and TRBJ2-1, with TRBD1 identical over 8 bases. The length of the CDR3 is 14 residues. J gave up 5 bases and V 8 bases, and 8 bases lay outside the gene matches. Germline lookup yields CDR1 MGHRA and CDR2 YSYEKL.

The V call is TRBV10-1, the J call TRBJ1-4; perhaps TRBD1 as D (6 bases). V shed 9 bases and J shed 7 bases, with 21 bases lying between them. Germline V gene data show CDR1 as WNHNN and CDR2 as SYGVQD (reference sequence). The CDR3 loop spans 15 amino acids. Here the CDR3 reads CARPHAGALGEKLFF. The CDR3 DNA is TGCGCCAGACCTCACGCAGGGGCGTTAGGTGAAAAACTGTTTTTT.

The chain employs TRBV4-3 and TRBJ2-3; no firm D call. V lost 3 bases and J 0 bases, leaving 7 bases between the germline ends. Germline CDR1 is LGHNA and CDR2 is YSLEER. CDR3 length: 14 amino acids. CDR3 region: CASSHEPSTDTQYF. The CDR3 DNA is TGCGCCAGCAGCCACGAACCTAGCACAGATACGCAGTATTTT.

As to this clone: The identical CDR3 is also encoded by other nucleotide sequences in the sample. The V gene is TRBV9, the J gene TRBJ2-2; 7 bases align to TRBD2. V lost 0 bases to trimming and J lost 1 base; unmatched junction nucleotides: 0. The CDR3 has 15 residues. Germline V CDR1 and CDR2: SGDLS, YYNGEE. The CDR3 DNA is TGTGCCAGCAGCGTAGGCGGGGGGAACACCGGGGAGCTGTTTTTT. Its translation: CASSVGGGNTGELFF. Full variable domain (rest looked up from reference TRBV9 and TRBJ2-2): DSGVTQTPKHLITATGQRVTLRCSPRSGDLSVYWYQQSLDQGLQFLIQYYNGEERAKGNILERFSAQQFPDLHSELNLSSLELGDSALYFCASSVGGGNTGELFFGEGSRLTVL.

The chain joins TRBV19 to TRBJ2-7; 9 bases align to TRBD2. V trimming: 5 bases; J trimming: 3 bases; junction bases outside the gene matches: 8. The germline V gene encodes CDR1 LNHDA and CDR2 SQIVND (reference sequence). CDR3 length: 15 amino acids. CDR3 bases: TGTGCCAGTAGTGGTATGACTAGCGGAAACTACGAGCAGTACTTC. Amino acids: CASSGMTSGNYEQYF.

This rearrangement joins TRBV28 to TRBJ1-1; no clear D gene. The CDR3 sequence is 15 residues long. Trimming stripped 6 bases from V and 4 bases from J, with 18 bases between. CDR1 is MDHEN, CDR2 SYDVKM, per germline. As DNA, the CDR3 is TGTGCCAGCAGCGCTCCCGGACCGGGGAGCACTGAAGCTTTCTTT. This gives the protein CASSAPGPGSTEAFF.

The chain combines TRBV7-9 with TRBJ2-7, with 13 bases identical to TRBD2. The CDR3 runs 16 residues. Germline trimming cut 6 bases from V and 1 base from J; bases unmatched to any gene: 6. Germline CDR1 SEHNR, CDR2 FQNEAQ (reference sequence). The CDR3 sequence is CASSGTSGVGSYEQYF. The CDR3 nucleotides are TGTGCCAGCAGTGGGACTAGCGGGGTCGGGTCCTACGAGCAGTACTTC. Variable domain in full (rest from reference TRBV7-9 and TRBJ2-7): DTGVSQNPRHKITKRGQNVTFRCDPISEHNRLYWYRQTLGQGPEFLTYFQNEAQLEKSRLLSDRFSAERPKGSFSTLEIQRTEQGDSAMYLCASSGTSGVGSYEQYFGPGTRLTVT.

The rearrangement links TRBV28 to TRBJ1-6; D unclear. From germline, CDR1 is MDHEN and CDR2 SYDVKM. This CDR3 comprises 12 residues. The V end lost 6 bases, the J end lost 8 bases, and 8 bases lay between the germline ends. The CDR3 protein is CASRVADSPLHF. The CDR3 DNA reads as TGTGCCAGCAGGGTAGCTGATTCACCCCTCCACTTT.

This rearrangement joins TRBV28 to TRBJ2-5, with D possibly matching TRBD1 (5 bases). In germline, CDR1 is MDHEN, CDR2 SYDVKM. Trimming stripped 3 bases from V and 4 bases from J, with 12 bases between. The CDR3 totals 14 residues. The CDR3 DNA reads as TGTGCCAGCAGTTTTCCCCCAGGGTCAGAGACCCAGTACTTC. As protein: CASSFPPGSETQYF.

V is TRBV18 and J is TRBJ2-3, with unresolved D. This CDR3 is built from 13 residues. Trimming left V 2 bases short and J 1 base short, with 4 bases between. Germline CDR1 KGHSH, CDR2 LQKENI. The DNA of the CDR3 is TGTGCCAGCTCACCAGGGGGCACAGATACGCAGTATTTT. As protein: CASSPGGTDTQYF.

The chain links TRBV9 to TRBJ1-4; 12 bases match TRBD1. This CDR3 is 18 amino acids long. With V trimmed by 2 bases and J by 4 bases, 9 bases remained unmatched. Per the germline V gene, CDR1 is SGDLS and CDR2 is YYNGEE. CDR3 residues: CASSVSGGQGAHNEKLFF. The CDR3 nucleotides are TGTGCCAGCAGCGTGTCTGGGGGACAGGGGGCGCATAATGAAAAACTGTTTTTT.

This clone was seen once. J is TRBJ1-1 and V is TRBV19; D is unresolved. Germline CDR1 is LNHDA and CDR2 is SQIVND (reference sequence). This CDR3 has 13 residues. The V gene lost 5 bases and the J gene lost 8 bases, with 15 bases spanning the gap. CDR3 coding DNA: TGTGCCAGTAGTCAAACACCCTACAGCGAAGCTTTCTTT. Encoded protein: CASSQTPYSEAFF.

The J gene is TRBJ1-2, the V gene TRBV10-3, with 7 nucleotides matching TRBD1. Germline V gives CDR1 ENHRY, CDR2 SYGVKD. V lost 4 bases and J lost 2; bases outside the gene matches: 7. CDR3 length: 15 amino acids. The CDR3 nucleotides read TGTGCCATCAGTGCCTCAGACAGGGAAAACTATGGCTACACCTTC. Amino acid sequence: CAISASDRENYGYTF.

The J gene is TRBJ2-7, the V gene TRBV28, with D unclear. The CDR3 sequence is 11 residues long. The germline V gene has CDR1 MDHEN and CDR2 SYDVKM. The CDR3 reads CSWGPSYEQYF. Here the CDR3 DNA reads TGTTCTTGGGGTCCCTCCTACGAGCAGTACTTC.

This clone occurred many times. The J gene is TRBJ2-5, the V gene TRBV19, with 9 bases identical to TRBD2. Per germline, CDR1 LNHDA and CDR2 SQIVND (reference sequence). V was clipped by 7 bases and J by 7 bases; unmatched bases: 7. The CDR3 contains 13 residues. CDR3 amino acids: CASTSSGTGTQYF. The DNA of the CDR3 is TGTGCCAGTACCTCTAGCGGGACGGGGACCCAGTACTTC. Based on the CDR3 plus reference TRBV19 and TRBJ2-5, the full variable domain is DGGITQSPKYLFRKEGQNVTLSCEQNLNHDAMYWYRQDPGQGLRLIYYSQIVNDFQKGDIAEGYSVSREKKESFPLTVTSAQKNPTAFYLCASTSSGTGTQYFGPGTRLLVL.

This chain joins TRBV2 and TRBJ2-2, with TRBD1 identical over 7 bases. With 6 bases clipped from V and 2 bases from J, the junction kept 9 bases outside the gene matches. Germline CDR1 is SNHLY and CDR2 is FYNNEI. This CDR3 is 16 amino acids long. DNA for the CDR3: TGTGCCAGCAGAAACATTCGACAGGGAAACACCGGGGAGCTGTTTTTT. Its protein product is CASRNIRQGNTGELFF.